This note documents a single T cell receptor (beta chain) sequence. Its specificity is not known. This entry is derived from a study of shared clonotypes between healthy human individuals. Regarding the study as a whole: In having few donors, the study represented limited genetic and exposure-history diversity. Clonotypes not shared had lower generation probabilities than those common to all four donors. Rarefaction indicated that sorted-subset sequencing remained incomplete although depth was large.

J was trimmed by 2 bases and V by 8 bases; bases with no gene match: 13. From germline, CDR1 is SGHRS and CDR2 YFSETQ. This CDR3 comprises 15 residues. Assay used: immunoSEQ multiplex PCR; TCRdb lists only in-frame clones, some missing. The sample shows 90,000 to 150,000 clones, more than 65% of them seen only once. What CD8 memory combined were CD45RO+ cells and CCR7-negative CD45RA+ TemRA cells. The source material was memory CD8+ T cells sorted from blood. The subset denotes: CD45RO+ cells pooled with CCR7-negative TemRA cells. The chain uses TRBV5-1 and TRBJ2-7; TRBD2 matches at 7 bases. The origin of this receptor is a woman younger than 45 in good health. In DNA form, the CDR3 reads TGCGCCAGTCAGCTTACCCTAGCGGACACCTACGAGCAGTACTTC. This sequence encodes CASQLTLADTYEQYF. The full variable domain, its missing parts supplied by reference TRBV5-1 and TRBJ2-7, is KAGVTQTPRYLIKTRGQQVTLSCSPISGHRSVSWYQQTPGQGLQFLFEYFSETQRNKGNFPGRFSGRQFSNSRSEMNVSTLELGDSALYLCASQLTLADTYEQYFGPGTRLTVT.